A selection of T cell receptor beta chains follows, all from one sample in a study of PD-L1 blockade in urothelial cancer. This table comes from immunoSEQ multiplex PCR, and its TCRdb copy is limited to in-frame clones, with some not included. This table has around 110,000 clones, about 91% appearing once. The sequencing used PBMCs, collected around atezolizumab (anti-PD-L1) treatment. The source of these receptors is a man in his 60s with urothelial cancer. Each CDR3 is given with its conserved first and last residue. Fields, in order: J gene, V gene, clone size, D gene, CDR3 protein, CDR3 DNA. D genes are given only for firm matches. Clone sizes are given selectively: once, few, many, or a class where the clone is expanded.

j_gene: TRBJ2-2
v_gene: TRBV7-2
abundance: -
d_gene: TRBD1
CDR3aa: CASSTDRGSYTGELFF
CDR3nt: TGTGCCAGCAGCACAGACAGGGGGAGTTACACCGGGGAGCTGTTTTTT

j_gene: TRBJ2-1
v_gene: TRBV7-6
abundance: -
d_gene: TRBD2
CDR3aa: CASSRTSGPYNEQFF
CDR3nt: TGTGCCAGCAGCCGGACTAGCGGGCCGTACAATGAGCAGTTCTTC

j_gene: TRBJ1-6
v_gene: TRBV7-3
abundance: -
d_gene: -
CDR3aa: CASSLQGPGSPLHF
CDR3nt: TGTGCCAGCAGCTTACAGGGGCCGGGTTCACCCCTCCACTTT

j_gene: TRBJ2-5
v_gene: TRBV5-1
abundance: -
d_gene: -
CDR3aa: CASSLAGLRQNQETQYF
CDR3nt: TGCGCCAGCAGCTTGGCCGGTTTACGACAAAACCAAGAGACCCAGTACTTC

j_gene: TRBJ2-5
v_gene: TRBV7-2
abundance: -
d_gene: TRBD2
CDR3aa: CASSLHTSGGAGTQYF
CDR3nt: TGTGCCAGCAGCTTACATACTAGCGGGGGAGCAGGGACCCAGTACTTC

j_gene: TRBJ1-5
v_gene: TRBV6-4
abundance: -
d_gene: -
CDR3aa: CASSTSQPQHF
CDR3nt: TGTGCCAGCAGTACTTCTCAGCCCCAGCATTTT

j_gene: TRBJ2-2
v_gene: TRBV4-3
abundance: -
d_gene: -
CDR3aa: CAKQSIGSNTGELFF
CDR3nt: TGCGCCAAACAGTCTATCGGTTCGAACACCGGGGAGCTGTTTTTT

j_gene: TRBJ2-3
v_gene: TRBV7-2
abundance: -
d_gene: -
CDR3aa: CASSLERARTDTQYF
CDR3nt: TGTGCCAGCAGCTTAGAGCGTGCTCGCACAGATACGCAGTATTTT

j_gene: TRBJ2-7
v_gene: TRBV15
abundance: -
d_gene: -
CDR3aa: CATSRGGSSYEQYF
CDR3nt: TGTGCCACCAGCAGAGGCGGTAGCTCCTACGAGCAGTACTTC

j_gene: TRBJ2-3
v_gene: TRBV14
abundance: -
d_gene: TRBD2
CDR3aa: CASSQDWGGTQYF
CDR3nt: TGTGCCAGCAGCCAAGATTGGGGGGGTACGCAGTATTTT

j_gene: TRBJ2-3
v_gene: TRBV18
abundance: -
d_gene: -
CDR3aa: CASSPAAYTDTQYF
CDR3nt: TGTGCCAGCTCACCGGCAGCGTACACAGATACGCAGTATTTT

j_gene: TRBJ2-1
v_gene: TRBV5-5
abundance: -
d_gene: -
CDR3aa: CASSLGVMNEQFF
CDR3nt: TGTGCCAGCAGCTTGGGAGTTATGAATGAGCAGTTCTTC

j_gene: TRBJ1-5
v_gene: TRBV5-4
abundance: -
d_gene: -
CDR3aa: CASSNGQTNQPQHF
CDR3nt: TGTGCCAGCAGCAACGGACAGACCAATCAGCCCCAGCATTTT

j_gene: TRBJ2-7
v_gene: TRBV20-1
abundance: once
d_gene: -
CDR3aa: CSARASYEQYF
CDR3nt: TGCAGTGCTAGAGCCTCTTACGAGCAGTACTTC

j_gene: TRBJ2-7
v_gene: TRBV4-3
abundance: -
d_gene: -
CDR3aa: CASSPQLLREQYF
CDR3nt: TGCGCCAGCAGCCCTCAACTATTACGCGAGCAGTACTTC

j_gene: TRBJ2-7
v_gene: TRBV5-1
abundance: -
d_gene: TRBD1
CDR3aa: CASSVDRVGEQYF
CDR3nt: TGCGCCAGCAGCGTGGACAGGGTGGGCGAGCAGTACTTC

j_gene: TRBJ1-4
v_gene: TRBV6-6
abundance: -
d_gene: -
CDR3aa: CASKREGWGGNEKLFF
CDR3nt: TGTGCCAGCAAAAGGGAGGGGTGGGGGGGTAATGAAAAACTGTTTTTT

j_gene: TRBJ1-1
v_gene: TRBV6-1
abundance: -
d_gene: -
CDR3aa: CASSELGGNTEAFF
CDR3nt: TGTGCCAGCAGTGAGCTCGGGGGGAACACTGAAGCTTTCTTT

j_gene: TRBJ1-4
v_gene: TRBV28
abundance: -
d_gene: -
CDR3aa: CASSGPPGEKLFF
CDR3nt: TGTGCCAGCAGTGGACCTCCGGGGGAAAAACTGTTTTTT

j_gene: TRBJ2-5
v_gene: TRBV6-5
abundance: -
d_gene: -
CDR3aa: CASSLGGWETQYF
CDR3nt: TGTGCCAGCAGTTTAGGAGGTTGGGAGACCCAGTACTTC

j_gene: TRBJ2-1
v_gene: TRBV11-1
abundance: -
d_gene: -
CDR3aa: CASSLGVKEGRLF
CDR3nt: TGTGCCAGCAGCTTAGGAGTGAAGGAGGGCCGACTCTTC

j_gene: TRBJ2-7
v_gene: TRBV6-1
abundance: -
d_gene: -
CDR3aa: CASFKQGAPGYEQYF
CDR3nt: TGTGCCAGCTTCAAACAGGGTGCCCCGGGCTACGAGCAGTACTTC

j_gene: TRBJ2-5
v_gene: TRBV2
abundance: -
d_gene: -
CDR3aa: CASSEALRGETQYF
CDR3nt: TGTGCCAGCAGTGAAGCGTTAAGGGGCGAGACCCAGTACTTC

j_gene: TRBJ1-2
v_gene: TRBV23-1
abundance: -
d_gene: TRBD1
CDR3aa: CASKDPAGGLLDYGYTF
CDR3nt: TGCGCCAGCAAAGATCCCGCAGGGGGCCTTTTGGACTATGGCTACACCTTC

j_gene: TRBJ2-3
v_gene: TRBV7-6
abundance: -
d_gene: TRBD2
CDR3aa: CASSLLAGRSTDTQYF
CDR3nt: TGTGCCAGCAGCCTCCTAGCGGGGCGATCCACAGATACGCAGTATTTT

j_gene: TRBJ1-5
v_gene: TRBV19
abundance: -
d_gene: -
CDR3aa: CASAPRGSGGNQPQHF
CDR3nt: TGTGCCAGCGCTCCTAGGGGTTCGGGGGGCAATCAGCCCCAGCATTTT

j_gene: TRBJ2-1
v_gene: TRBV7-9
abundance: -
d_gene: -
CDR3aa: CASSSSNGDTGSYNEQFF
CDR3nt: TGTGCCAGCAGCTCCTCAAATGGGGACACGGGTTCCTACAATGAGCAGTTCTTC

j_gene: TRBJ2-3
v_gene: TRBV7-6
abundance: -
d_gene: TRBD2
CDR3aa: CASSTWTSGETQYF
CDR3nt: TGTGCCAGCAGCACATGGACTAGCGGTGAAACGCAGTATTTT

j_gene: TRBJ2-2
v_gene: TRBV29-1
abundance: -
d_gene: TRBD1
CDR3aa: CSVEDRSRGLYGELFF
CDR3nt: TGCAGCGTTGAAGATCGTAGCAGGGGGTTGTACGGGGAGCTGTTTTTT

j_gene: TRBJ1-1
v_gene: TRBV5-6
abundance: -
d_gene: TRBD1
CDR3aa: CASSLFATLDRGTEAFF
CDR3nt: TGTGCCAGCAGCTTGTTTGCGACGCTGGACAGGGGAACTGAAGCTTTCTTT

j_gene: TRBJ2-7
v_gene: TRBV7-9
abundance: -
d_gene: -
CDR3aa: CASTRGGMDEQYF
CDR3nt: TGTGCCAGCACAAGGGGTGGCATGGACGAGCAGTACTTC

j_gene: TRBJ2-7
v_gene: TRBV27
abundance: -
d_gene: TRBD1
CDR3aa: CASSSPTGDHEQYF
CDR3nt: TGTGCCAGCAGTTCCCCTACAGGGGACCACGAGCAGTACTTC

j_gene: TRBJ2-5
v_gene: TRBV5-1
abundance: -
d_gene: TRBD1
CDR3aa: CASSRTGTGGGYIETQYF
CDR3nt: TGCGCCAGCAGTCGCACCGGGACAGGGGGCGGGTATATAGAGACCCAGTACTTC

j_gene: TRBJ2-3
v_gene: TRBV7-9
abundance: -
d_gene: TRBD2
CDR3aa: CASSLWSLAGGLDTQYF
CDR3nt: TGTGCCAGCAGCTTATGGTCCCTAGCGGGGGGCCTGGATACGCAGTATTTT

j_gene: TRBJ2-6
v_gene: TRBV7-2
abundance: -
d_gene: -
CDR3aa: CASSPSSGANVLTF
CDR3nt: TGTGCCAGCAGCCCCTCCTCTGGGGCCAACGTCCTGACTTTC

j_gene: TRBJ1-3
v_gene: TRBV5-1
abundance: -
d_gene: -
CDR3aa: CASSFDSSSGNTIYF
CDR3nt: TGCGCCAGCAGCTTTGACAGTTCCTCTGGAAACACCATATATTTT

j_gene: TRBJ2-2
v_gene: TRBV4-3
abundance: -
d_gene: TRBD1
CDR3aa: CASSHQTGPESGELFF
CDR3nt: TGCGCCAGCAGCCATCAGACAGGGCCAGAGTCCGGGGAGCTGTTTTTT

j_gene: TRBJ1-2
v_gene: TRBV18
abundance: -
d_gene: -
CDR3aa: CASSPPQVFGYTF
CDR3nt: TGTGCCAGCTCACCACCACAGGTGTTTGGCTACACCTTC

j_gene: TRBJ2-5
v_gene: TRBV5-4
abundance: once
d_gene: TRBD2
CDR3aa: CASSTLTSEETQYF
CDR3nt: TGTGCCAGCAGCACCCTGACTAGCGAAGAGACCCAGTACTTC

j_gene: TRBJ2-5
v_gene: TRBV2
abundance: -
d_gene: TRBD1
CDR3aa: CASNFRDSPEETQYF
CDR3nt: TGTGCCAGCAACTTCCGGGACAGTCCTGAAGAGACCCAGTACTTC

j_gene: TRBJ2-1
v_gene: TRBV5-6
abundance: once
d_gene: TRBD1
CDR3aa: CASSLKLGGQGFYNEQFF
CDR3nt: TGTGCCAGCAGCTTGAAACTTGGGGGACAGGGGTTCTACAATGAGCAGTTCTTC

j_gene: TRBJ2-5
v_gene: TRBV2
abundance: -
d_gene: TRBD2
CDR3aa: CATQGLAAQETQYF
CDR3nt: TGTGCCACCCAGGGACTAGCGGCTCAAGAGACCCAGTACTTC

j_gene: TRBJ1-5
v_gene: TRBV6-5
abundance: -
d_gene: -
CDR3aa: CASSSRGLGNQPQHF
CDR3nt: TGTGCCAGCAGTTCCAGGGGTCTGGGCAATCAGCCCCAGCATTTT

j_gene: TRBJ1-3
v_gene: TRBV19
abundance: -
d_gene: TRBD1
CDR3aa: CASSTRDRVRGNTIYF
CDR3nt: TGTGCCAGTAGTACCCGGGACAGGGTTCGTGGAAACACCATATATTTT

j_gene: TRBJ1-6
v_gene: TRBV5-5
abundance: few
d_gene: -
CDR3aa: CASSLIGGDSPLHF
CDR3nt: TGTGCCAGCAGCTTGATAGGAGGGGATTCACCCCTCCACTTT

j_gene: TRBJ1-6
v_gene: TRBV2
abundance: few
d_gene: TRBD1
CDR3aa: CASSEQGASNSPLHF
CDR3nt: TGTGCCAGCAGTGAACAGGGGGCTAGTAATTCACCCCTCCACTTT

j_gene: TRBJ2-1
v_gene: TRBV19
abundance: few
d_gene: -
CDR3aa: CASSISNYNEQFF
CDR3nt: TGTGCCAGTAGTATTAGCAACTACAATGAGCAGTTCTTC

j_gene: TRBJ2-5
v_gene: TRBV2
abundance: -
d_gene: -
CDR3aa: CASSGRLAQEETQYF
CDR3nt: TGTGCCAGCAGTGGAAGGCTAGCCCAAGAAGAGACCCAGTACTTC

j_gene: TRBJ2-1
v_gene: TRBV6-5
abundance: -
d_gene: TRBD2
CDR3aa: CASSLTSGFYNEQFF
CDR3nt: TGTGCCAGCAGTCTAACTAGCGGGTTTTACAATGAGCAGTTCTTC

j_gene: TRBJ2-7
v_gene: TRBV7-2
abundance: -
d_gene: TRBD1
CDR3aa: CASSLAGTGFYEQYF
CDR3nt: TGTGCCAGCAGCTTAGCTGGGACAGGGTTCTACGAGCAGTACTTC

j_gene: TRBJ2-1
v_gene: TRBV5-3
abundance: -
d_gene: TRBD2
CDR3aa: CARSASSGRDNEQFF
CDR3nt: TGTGCCAGAAGCGCCTCTAGCGGGAGGGATAATGAGCAGTTCTTC

j_gene: TRBJ2-5
v_gene: TRBV5-6
abundance: -
d_gene: TRBD1
CDR3aa: CASSTKTGGETQYF
CDR3nt: TGTGCCAGCAGCACCAAGACAGGGGGCGAGACCCAGTACTTC

j_gene: TRBJ2-4
v_gene: TRBV15
abundance: -
d_gene: TRBD1
CDR3aa: CATSRWGTGENIQYF
CDR3nt: TGTGCCACCAGCAGATGGGGGACAGGAGAGAACATTCAGTACTTC